Presented here are 18 T cell receptor beta chains from one specimen sequenced in a study of spatial heterogeneity in lung cancer. Overall study findings and caveats: Counts of expanded intratumoral alpha and beta TCRs tracked tumor mutation counts.

MiXCR, run by TCRdb on the 5' RACE reads, gives a single entry per CDR3 protein. The sample includes approximately 18,000 distinct CDR3 sequences, roughly 5% of them seen just once. The time point was: sample taken at primary tumor resection. Their antigen targets remain unknown. The sequences come from lung tumor tissue, collected at surgery. The receptors stem from a female donor with early-stage non-small cell lung cancer.

This clonotype came up many times. With the library built for alpha chains, this beta chain is off target and its frequency is not meaningful. The chain uses TRBV28 and TRBJ2-7, with TRBD2 identical over 9 bases. The CDR3 is made up of 15 amino acids. CDR1 is MDHEN, CDR2 SYDVKM, per germline. V was pared by 4 bases and J by 2 bases, with 6 bases of the junction left unmatched. CDR3 coding DNA: TGTGCCAGCAGTTCTCTTAGCGGGAGCCCCTACGAGCAGTACTTC. Its protein product is CASSSLSGSPYEQYF.

Many counts were recorded for this clonotype. This beta chain is a stray read from a library made for alpha chains; its abundance is not meaningful. The CDR3 DNA is TGTGCCAGCAGTGGGCGACAGCATAACACCGGGGAGCTGTTTTTT. Residues: CASSGRQHNTGELFF. This chain joins TRBV2 and TRBJ2-2; perhaps TRBD1 as D (5 bases). CDR1 and CDR2 from the germline V gene are SNHLY and FYNNEI. CDR3 length: 15 residues. V dropped 4 bases and J dropped 2 bases, with 11 bases sitting between them. Full variable domain (remainder filled in from reference TRBV2 and TRBJ2-2): EPEVTQTPSHQVTQMGQEVILRCVPISNHLYFYWYRQILGQKVEFLVSFYNNEISEKSEIFDDQFSVERPDGSNFTLKIRSTKLEDSAMYFCASSGRQHNTGELFFGEGSRLTVL.

This clonotype was observed at least ten times. This beta chain is a stray sequence in a library constructed for alpha chains; its clone size is not meaningful. The rearrangement links TRBV12-3 or TRBV12-4 to TRBJ2-2; 7 bases map to TRBD1. Losses at the gene ends were 5 bases for V and 3 bases for J; bases not matched to a gene: 3. This CDR3 is built from 14 residues. The CDR3 sequence is CASSPGQYTGELFF. Written as DNA, the CDR3 is TGTGCCAGCAGTCCGGGACAGTACACCGGGGAGCTGTTTTTT.

In its sample, this clonotype was seen many times. This beta chain is an unintended read in a library built for alpha chains; its size means little. The genes are TRBV23-1 and TRBJ2-7; TRBD2 agrees at 8 bases. TRBV23-1 is recorded as an ORF, its role being uncertain. The CDR3 covers 17 residues. V gave up 9 bases and J gave up 4 bases; unmatched junction bases: 20. CDR3: CASIGVLPREAVYEQYF. As DNA, the CDR3 is TGCGCCAGTATTGGGGTCCTCCCGCGGGAGGCGGTGTACGAGCAGTACTTC.

This clonotype showed up many times. This beta chain lies outside the target of a library built for alpha chains; its clone size means little. As DNA, the CDR3 is TGTGCCAGCAGCTTAAGGGGCGCGCCCTACAATGAGCAGTTCTTC. It codes for CASSLRGAPYNEQFF. J is TRBJ2-1 and V is TRBV7-2, with D possibly matching TRBD1 (5 bases). This CDR3 spans 15 amino acids. V lost 2 bases to trimming and J lost 2 bases, with 10 bases between them. Germline assignment: CDR1 SGHTA and CDR2 FQGNSA.

This clonotype was detected ten times or more. The size of this beta chain means little, since it is a stray read in a library made for alpha chains. The rearrangement uses TRBV6-1 and TRBJ1-1; 9 positions agree with TRBD1. CDR3 length equals 14 residues. Germline CDR1 and CDR2: MNHNS and SASEGT. With 6 bases clipped from V and 0 bases from J, the junction kept 2 bases outside the gene matches. This CDR3 is CASSDRGLNTEAFF. The CDR3 DNA is TGTGCCAGCAGCGACAGGGGGTTGAACACTGAAGCTTTCTTT.

Within the sample, this clonotype is medium-sized. The size of this beta chain means little, since it is a stray read in a library made for alpha chains. The chain couples TRBV9 to TRBJ2-5, with D uncertain. V was cut by 5 bases and J by 5 bases, with 13 bases left in between. This CDR3 region has 13 residues. The germline V gene encodes CDR1 SGDLS and CDR2 YYNGEE. The DNA for the CDR3 is TGTGCCAGCAGTTCTGCGCGACCCGAGACCCAGTACTTC. This gives the protein CASSSARPETQYF.

Comment on this clonotype: A much larger clone differs by one base, so this may be a read error. This beta chain is a stray read from a library made for alpha chains; its abundance is not meaningful. The chain has TRBV15 and TRBJ2-1; 7 nucleotides agree with TRBD2. CDR3 length: 17 residues. Germline CDR1 LNHNV, CDR2 YYDKDF (reference sequence). The CDR3 DNA is TGTGCCACCAGCAGAGAGACTAGCTCATCCTCCTACAATGAGCAGTCCTTC. It specifies CATSRETSSSSYNEQSF.

This clonotype was recorded many times. This beta chain is an off-target read within a library intended for alpha chains, so its frequency means little. The J gene is TRBJ2-1, the V gene TRBV5-1; D is uncertain. There are 12 residues in the CDR3. V was trimmed by 3 bases and J by 8 bases, leaving 9 bases between them. Germline V gene lookup returns CDR1 SGHRS and CDR2 YFSETQ. The CDR3 sequence is CASSSRWDEQFF. The DNA for the CDR3 is TGCGCCAGCAGCTCGCGATGGGATGAGCAGTTCTTC. Supplemented by reference TRBV5-1 and TRBJ2-1, the full variable domain reads KAGVTQTPRYLIKTRGQQVTLSCSPISGHRSVSWYQQTPGQGLQFLFEYFSETQRNKGNFPGRFSGRQFSNSRSEMNVSTLELGDSALYLCASSSRWDEQFFGPGTRLTVL.

A note on this clonotype: Within a library made for alpha chains, this beta chain is off target, and its count is uninformative. The rearrangement uses TRBV2 and TRBJ2-3, with D tentatively TRBD1 (5 bases). Germline CDR1 reads SNHLY; CDR2 reads FYNNEI. Trimming shortened V by 4 bases and J by 4 bases, and 18 bases separated the two germline ends. The length of the CDR3 is 16 residues. As DNA, the CDR3 is TGTGCCAGCAGTGGGGCCCCAGGGAAGGCTTCAGATACGCAGTATTTT. Its protein is CASSGAPGKASDTQYF.

This clonotype was observed many times. This beta chain appears as a stray read in a library generated for alpha chains; its size is not informative. The gene calls are TRBV2 and TRBJ2-2; TRBD2 might be the D (5 bases). The germline gives CDR1 SNHLY, CDR2 FYNNEI. CDR3 length equals 14 residues. The V and J ends lost 7 bases and 0 bases respectively, with 9 bases between them. CDR3: CASKRTANTGELFF. The CDR3, as DNA: TGTGCCAGCAAACGGACTGCGAACACCGGGGAGCTGTTTTTT.

This clonotype has at least ten counts. Being off target in a library aimed at alpha chains, this beta chain has a size of little meaning. The chain combines TRBV14 with TRBJ2-1; 7 bases line up with TRBD1. The CDR3 contains 16 residues. The trim removed 0 bases at V and 3 bases at J, leaving 5 bases unmatched. Germline values: CDR1 SGHDN, CDR2 FVKESK. The CDR3 protein is CASSQEGQLYYNEQFF. The CDR3 DNA follows: TGTGCCAGCAGCCAAGAGGGACAGCTCTACTACAATGAGCAGTTCTTC.

The table lists this clonotype with many counts. A library made for alpha chains picked up this beta chain off target, so its size means little. The V call is TRBV7-6, the J call TRBJ2-1; no firm D call. The length of the CDR3 is 13 residues. The V gene's germline CDR1 is SGHVS and CDR2 FNYEAQ. V lost 0 bases and J 7 bases, leaving 7 bases between the germline ends. The CDR3 DNA follows: TGTGCCAGCAGCTTAGCGGACCGTAATGAGCAGTTCTTC. It codes for CASSLADRNEQFF.

This clonotype has at least ten counts. This beta chain was picked up by a library intended for alpha chains and is off target, so its count carries little meaning. The chain uses TRBV4-1 and TRBJ2-1, with TRBD2 matching 7 bases. V was pared by 3 bases and J by 6 bases, with 11 bases of the junction left unmatched. Per germline, CDR1 MGHRA and CDR2 YSYEKL. The CDR3 is 16 residues long. CDR3 bases: TGCGCCAGCAGCCAGACTCAAGGACTAGAAGGCAATGAGCAGTTCTTC. Protein product: CASSQTQGLEGNEQFF.

This clonotype was counted ten times or more. The library was designed around alpha chains, so this beta chain is a stray read whose abundance carries little weight. The V call is TRBV18, the J call TRBJ2-4, with no clear D. The CDR3 length is 14 residues. Deletions cut 3 bases from V and 0 bases from J, with 6 bases between. Per the germline V gene, CDR1 is KGHSH and CDR2 is LQKENI. In nucleotides, the CDR3 is TGTGCCAGCTCACCCTCCTTAGCCAAAAACATTCAGTACTTC. It yields the protein CASSPSLAKNIQYF.

This clonotype is medium-sized in the sample. The junction and the germline gene differ at one end; a read error may be behind it. The library was prepared for alpha chains; this beta chain is a stray read, so its frequency means little. The V gene is TRBV29-1, the J gene TRBJ1-1; 7 bases match TRBD1. CDR3 length: 12 amino acids. Per the germline V gene, CDR1 is SQVTM and CDR2 is ANQGSEA. CDR3 residues: CSVEGGGTEAFF. CDR3 nucleotide sequence: TGCAGCGTCGAAGGGGGCGGCACTGAAGCTTTCTTT.

This clonotype has a count of ten or more. A library prepared for alpha chains yielded this beta chain as an off-target read; its size is of little meaning. The gene calls are TRBV27 and TRBJ1-4; 9 bases align to TRBD1. Germline V CDR1 and CDR2: MNHEY, SMNVEV (reference sequence). The CDR3 sequence is 15 residues long. The V gene end was trimmed by 7 bases and the J gene end by 5 bases; junction bases not matched to a gene: 8. The CDR3 is CASTRGQGGNEKLFF. CDR3 DNA sequence: TGTGCCAGCACTCGGGGACAGGGCGGGAATGAAAAACTGTTTTTT. The full variable domain, with the rest looked up from reference TRBV27 and TRBJ1-4, is EAQVTQNPRYLITVTGKKLTVTCSQNMNHEYMSWYRQDPGLGLRQIYYSMNVEVTDKGDVPEGYKVSRKEKRNFPLILESPSPNQTSLYFCASTRGQGGNEKLFFGSGTQLSVL.

Many counts were recorded for this clonotype. This beta chain slipped into a library made for alpha chains as a stray read, so its size is not meaningful. The rearrangement links TRBV6-5 to TRBJ2-6; TRBD1 agrees at 7 bases. The CDR3 has 17 amino acids. J gave up 0 bases and V 7 bases, and 9 bases lay outside the gene matches. Germline CDR1 reads MNHEY; CDR2 reads SVGAGI. The CDR3, as DNA: TGTGCCAGCACCCAACAGGGGTTCCGCTCTGGGGCCAACGTCCTGACTTTC. Amino acid sequence: CASTQQGFRSGANVLTF.